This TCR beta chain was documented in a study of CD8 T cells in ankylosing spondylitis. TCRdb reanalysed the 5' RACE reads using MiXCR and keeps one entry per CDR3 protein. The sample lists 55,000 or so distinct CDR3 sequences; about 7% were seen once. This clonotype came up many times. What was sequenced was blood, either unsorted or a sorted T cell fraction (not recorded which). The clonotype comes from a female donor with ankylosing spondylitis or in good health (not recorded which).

CDR3 region: CASSRRDVHTGELFF. CDR3 nucleotides: TGTGCCAGCAGCAGACGGGACGTACACACCGGGGAGCTGTTTTTT. The J gene is TRBJ2-2, the V gene TRBV12-3 or TRBV12-4; D possibly uses TRBD1 or TRBD2 (5 bases each). The ends were cut back, 6 bases at V and 3 bases at J, with 14 bases in the middle. The CDR3 has 15 amino acids.